This paragraph covers one T cell receptor (beta chain) sequence. Clinical histories supplied by participants themselves formed the basis of cohort assignment. Two negative PCRs, clearance, or symptom resolution had been documented for recovered Cohort 3 donors. The data stem from a study of blood T cell repertoires in COVID-19. In the source study's methods: Reference gene primer amplification in the assay estimated nucleated cell counts. Using immunoSEQ multiplex PCR, the repertoire was profiled, and TCRdb retains in-frame clones only, with some absent. D and trimming come from the DNA, and the V and J calls and clone size come from that table. The sample has 150,000 to 200,000 clones, around 79% seen once. The V gene's germline CDR1 is LNHNV and CDR2 YYDKDF (reference sequence). V was pared by 1 base and J by 0 bases, with 6 bases of the junction left unmatched. This CDR3 comprises 17 residues.

The TCR was taken from a man aged 45-65 years who had recovered from COVID-19. The chain has TRBV15 and TRBJ1-3; 7 nucleotides match TRBD1. The sample comprised PBMCs or T cells enriched from blood (not recorded which). The CDR3 here is CATSRGTGQRSGNTIYF. CDR3 sequence (DNA): TGTGCCACCAGCAGAGGTACGGGACAGCGCTCTGGAAACACCATATATTTT. Full variable domain (rest looked up from reference TRBV15 and TRBJ1-3): DAMVIQNPRYQVTQFGKPVTLSCSQTLNHNVMYWYQQKSSQAPKLLFHYYDKDFNNEADTPDNFQSRRPNTSFCFLDIRSPGLGDTAMYLCATSRGTGQRSGNTIYFGEGSWLTVV.